The entry below describes one T cell receptor beta chain. Its matching antigen is unknown. The data stem from a study of post-analysis software for immune sequencing data. Included in the TCR beta cDNA libraries were unique molecular identifiers. MiXCR was run by TCRdb on the PCR reads, yielding one entry per CDR3 protein. The sample carries hundreds of thousands of distinct CDR3 sequences, roughly three fifths recorded once. The CDR3 length is 16 residues. Germline values: CDR1 SGHRS, CDR2 YFSETQ. V dropped 0 bases and J dropped 7; count of bases not matched to a gene: 12. General study findings and limits: About five TRBV segments occurring more often in patients than controls included TRBV5-6, TRBV5-1 and TRBV20-1.

The rearrangement links TRBV5-1 to TRBJ2-7; 8 positions agree with TRBD2. Input material: blood. This TCR came from a girl aged 2 to 10 with multiple sclerosis. DNA for the CDR3: TGCGCCAGCAGCTTGGTGCGGGAGGCCCTCTACAATGAGCAGTACTTC. Protein: CASSLVREALYNEQYF.